One and the same sample provided the 27 T cell receptor beta chains below, sequenced in a study of identical twins. MiXCR, applied by TCRdb to the 5' RACE reads, yields one record per CDR3 protein. This sample carries approximately 500,000 distinct CDR3 sequences, 20% to 25% of them seen once, and the ten largest clones take about 3%. The data also belong to a second study, concerning T cells expressing NK-cell markers.

The sequenced material came from CD4+ T cells sorted from blood. Receptor source: a woman under 30 in good health.

The table lists this clonotype with a few counts. J is TRBJ2-7 and V is TRBV18, with TRBD2 identical over 8 bases. With 5 bases clipped from V and 3 bases from J, the junction kept 12 bases outside the gene matches. The germline gives CDR1 KGHSH, CDR2 LQKENI. The CDR3 is 16 amino acids. CDR3 protein: CASSTLSAGVDYEQYF. DNA for the CDR3: TGTGCCAGCTCAACCCTTTCAGCGGGAGTAGACTACGAGCAGTACTTC. Full variable domain (missing parts from reference TRBV18 and TRBJ2-7): NAGVMQNPRHLVRRRGQEARLRCSPMKGHSHVYWYRQLPEEGLKFMVYLQKENIIDESGMPKERFSAEFPKEGPSILRIQQVVRGDSAAYFCASSTLSAGVDYEQYFGPGTRLTVT.

This clonotype was seen many times. The gene calls are TRBV29-1 and TRBJ2-7; possible D gene TRBD1, 5 bases. Germline V gene data show CDR1 as SQVTM and CDR2 as ANQGSEA. This CDR3 spans 12 amino acids. Trimming stripped 4 bases from V and 0 bases from J, with 7 bases between. As DNA, the CDR3 is TGCAGCGTTGGGACACACTCCTACGAGCAGTACTTC. The encoded protein is CSVGTHSYEQYF.

The chain combines TRBV2 with TRBJ2-1, with D possibly being TRBD2 (6 bases). Germline V gene data show CDR1 as SNHLY and CDR2 as FYNNEI. V was clipped by 0 bases and J by 2 bases, with 11 bases between them. This CDR3 has 16 amino acids. CDR3 loop: CASSEAWLAPYNEQFF. The CDR3, as DNA: TGTGCCAGCAGTGAAGCCTGGCTAGCGCCCTACAATGAGCAGTTCTTC.

The chain uses TRBV29-1 and TRBJ1-2; no reliable D call. This CDR3 spans 10 amino acids. Trimming left V 4 bases short and J 2 bases short, with 2 bases between. The V gene's germline CDR1 is SQVTM and CDR2 ANQGSEA. The CDR3 DNA reads as TGCAGCGTTGTAAACTATGGCTACACCTTC. Translating it yields CSVVNYGYTF.

Comments on this clonotype: Since no conserved phenylalanine or tryptophan closes the CDR3, a read error is the likely cause. It is unclear where the CDR3 begins or ends on the DNA, so no DNA is shown, and the CDR3 is as TCRdb lists it. The chain joins TRBV5-4 to TRBJ1-1. The CDR3 is made up of 11 amino acids, end residues included. Germline-derived CDR1 and CDR2 are SGHNT and YYREEE (reference sequence). The CDR3 here is CASSLARMRVC.

A few counts support this clonotype. The chain joins TRBV5-1 to TRBJ1-1, with TRBD1 matching 9 bases. Germline values: CDR1 SGHRS, CDR2 YFSETQ. The CDR3 is 14 residues long. V was pared by 4 bases and J by 3 bases, with 4 bases of the junction left unmatched. CDR3 protein: CASSQRTGDTEAFF. Here the CDR3 DNA reads TGCGCCAGCAGCCAAAGGACAGGGGACACTGAAGCTTTCTTT.

The table lists this clonotype with many counts. The rearrangement joins TRBV12-3 or TRBV12-4 to TRBJ2-1; 12 bases agree with TRBD2. The length of the CDR3 is 15 residues. Losses at the gene ends were 6 bases for V and 8 bases for J; bases not matched to a gene: 8. Here the CDR3 reads CASRMTSGSFDEQFF. Written as DNA, the CDR3 is TGTGCCAGCAGAATGACTAGCGGGAGTTTCGATGAGCAGTTCTTC.

This clonotype was recorded a few times. The chain couples TRBV7-2 to TRBJ2-2; D is tentatively TRBD1 or TRBD2 (6 bases each). The CDR3 contains 15 residues. Trimming took 5 bases from V and 5 from J, leaving 15 bases between them. In germline, CDR1 is SGHTA, CDR2 FQGNSA. The CDR3 DNA sequence: TGTGCCAGCAGCCGGAGGGGGGCAGAAACCGGGGAGCTGTTTTTT. Translating gives CASSRRGAETGELFF.

CDR3 coding DNA: TGTGCCAGCAGCTCTAACCTTTTGGCTGGGCTGTTTTTT. Its protein product is CASSSNLLAGLFF. The chain employs TRBV7-3 and TRBJ2-2; no reliable D call. CDR1 is SGHTA and CDR2 is FQGTGA in the germline V gene. The V end lost 4 bases, the J end lost 13 bases, and 16 bases lay between the germline ends. The CDR3 has 13 residues.

This sequence joins TRBV12-3 or TRBV12-4 and TRBJ1-6; tentative D call: TRBD1 (5 bases). The CDR3 extends over 14 amino acids. Trimming pared 3 bases from V and 9 bases from J, leaving 12 bases between. The CDR3 here is CASSLAGRISPLHF. The CDR3 coding sequence is TGTGCCAGCAGTTTGGCAGGGCGAATTTCACCCCTCCACTTT.

The chain carries TRBV25-1 and TRBJ2-3; 11 bases align to TRBD2. CDR1 is MGHDK and CDR2 is SYGVNS in the germline V gene. The CDR3 consists of 17 residues. V lost 3 bases and J lost 0; bases outside the gene matches: 5. The CDR3 nucleotides are TGTGCCAGCAGTGATTCCCGGACTAGCGGGAGCACAGATACGCAGTATTTT. It specifies CASSDSRTSGSTDTQYF.

This clonotype was seen ten or more times. The CDR3, as DNA: TGTGCCAGCAGCTTAGAAACCAAAAACATTCAGTACTTC. It yields the protein CASSLETKNIQYF. The rearrangement links TRBV5-5 to TRBJ2-4; D gene ambiguous. The V gene lost 2 bases and the J gene lost 2 bases, with 5 bases spanning the gap. The CDR3 runs 13 residues. Per the germline V gene, CDR1 is SGHKS and CDR2 is YYEKEE (reference sequence). Full variable domain (remainder filled in from reference TRBV5-5 and TRBJ2-4): DAGVTQSPTHLIKTRGQQVTLRCSPISGHKSVSWYQQVLGQGPQFIFQYYEKEERGRGNFPDRFSARQFPNYSSELNVNALLLGDSALYLCASSLETKNIQYFGAGTRLSVL.

This sequence joins TRBV20-1 and TRBJ2-1; D call uncertain. The V gene's germline CDR1 is DFQATT and CDR2 SNEGSKA (reference sequence). V was pared by 6 bases and J by 6 bases, with 15 bases between. The CDR3 covers 13 residues. The CDR3 DNA sequence: TGCAGTGCCCATAACCCCGTCGGCAATGAGCAGTTCTTC. This gives the protein CSAHNPVGNEQFF.

The sample holds a few counts of this clonotype. This chain connects TRBV9 to TRBJ2-7; 13 nucleotides align to TRBD2. Per the germline V gene, CDR1 is SGDLS and CDR2 is YYNGEE. There are 16 residues in the CDR3. With V trimmed by 0 bases and J by 4 bases, 4 bases remained unmatched. The CDR3 reads CASSVGGLAGVYEQYF. The CDR3 bases are TGTGCCAGCAGCGTAGGCGGACTAGCGGGAGTTTACGAGCAGTACTTC. The variable domain in full, with the rest retrieved from reference TRBV9 and TRBJ2-7, is DSGVTQTPKHLITATGQRVTLRCSPRSGDLSVYWYQQSLDQGLQFLIQYYNGEERAKGNILERFSAQQFPDLHSELNLSSLELGDSALYFCASSVGGLAGVYEQYFGPGTRLTVT.

This clonotype has a handful of counts. The V gene is TRBV20-1, the J gene TRBJ2-7, with unresolved D. CDR1 and CDR2 from the germline V gene are DFQATT and SNEGSKA (reference sequence). The CDR3 covers 13 residues. With 0 bases removed from V and 4 bases from J, the gap between germline ends came to 10 bases. CDR3 amino acids: CSARDLGFYEQYF. The CDR3, as DNA: TGCAGTGCTAGAGATCTCGGCTTTTACGAGCAGTACTTC.

This clonotype was seen only a few times. V is TRBV6-2 or TRBV6-3 and J is TRBJ2-2; D is unclear. CDR1 and CDR2 from the germline V gene are MNHEY and SVGEGT. The CDR3 length is 14 residues. Between the trimmed V and J ends, which lost 4 bases and 6 bases, there was a span of 12 bases. Written as DNA, the CDR3 is TGTGCCAGCAGTTTGCGGACCCCGGCCGGGGAGCTGTTTTTT. It yields the protein CASSLRTPAGELFF.

The chain couples TRBV12-3 or TRBV12-4 to TRBJ2-1, with 11 bases matching TRBD2. The CDR3 covers 15 residues. Trimming cost V 6 bases and J 9 bases; bases outside gene matches: 10. Written as DNA, the CDR3 is TGTGCCAGCAGCATTAGCGGGGGGGCCCAAAGTGAGCAGTTCTTC. Translation gives CASSISGGAQSEQFF.

The chain combines TRBV20-1 with TRBJ2-1, with TRBD2 matching 9 bases. The CDR3 has 16 residues. Per the germline V gene, CDR1 is DFQATT and CDR2 is SNEGSKA (reference sequence). Trimming removed 3 bases from V and 8 bases from J; junction bases left unmatched: 14. This CDR3 reads CSASNRKGSGSDEQFF. Here the CDR3 DNA reads TGCAGTGCTAGTAATCGAAAGGGTAGCGGGAGCGATGAGCAGTTCTTC.

The chain employs TRBV6-2 or TRBV6-3 and TRBJ2-4; possibly TRBD2 for D (6 bases). This CDR3 spans 14 amino acids. V was cut by 5 bases and J by 9 bases, with 17 bases left in between. In germline, CDR1 is MNHEY, CDR2 SVGEGT. The CDR3 DNA sequence: TGTGCCAGCAGTCGACAAAACAAGGGAGGCATTCAGTACTTC. This encodes CASSRQNKGGIQYF.

A few counts support this clonotype. J is TRBJ2-7 and V is TRBV7-2; D might be TRBD2 (6 bases). CDR1 SGHTA and CDR2 FQGNSA come from the germline V gene. This CDR3 contains 15 residues. The germline V and J ends were trimmed by 1 base and 0 bases, with 10 bases remaining between them. DNA of the CDR3: TGTGCCAGCAGCTTAGTAGCGGCCAGCTCCTACGAGCAGTACTTC. It specifies CASSLVAASSYEQYF.

This chain uses TRBV11-2 with TRBJ2-7; D is ambiguous. V gave up 3 bases and J gave up 0 bases, with 9 bases separating them. Germline V gene sequence: CDR1 SGHAT, CDR2 FQNNGV. This CDR3 is 14 amino acids long. CDR3 in DNA: TGTGCCAGCAGCTTTGGTTGGGCCTCCTACGAGCAGTACTTC. It encodes CASSFGWASYEQYF.

In this sample, this clonotype turned up a few times. The CDR3 DNA sequence: TGTGCCAGCAGCCAAGAGGCCGGGGAGCTGTTTTTT. Residues: CASSQEAGELFF. This chain connects TRBV4-2 to TRBJ2-2; the D is unclear. The CDR3 is 12 amino acids. Trimming removed 0 bases from V and 6 bases from J, with 2 bases in between. Germline lookup yields CDR1 LGHNA and CDR2 YNFKEQ.

This chain joins TRBV25-1 and TRBJ2-4; D remains unclear. The V gene's germline CDR1 is MGHDK and CDR2 SYGVNS. The CDR3 covers 16 residues. Trimming shortened V by 1 base and J by 0 bases, and 10 bases separated the two germline ends. Written as DNA, the CDR3 is TGTGCCAGCAGTGAATTGGGTGCTGGAGCCAAAAACATTCAGTACTTC. Translated: CASSELGAGAKNIQYF.

This clonotype has a count of ten or more. The rearrangement joins TRBV9 to TRBJ1-1, with D perhaps matching TRBD1 (6 bases). CDR3 size: 15 residues. The V gene's germline CDR1 is SGDLS and CDR2 YYNGEE. V was cut by 0 bases and J by 0 bases, with 9 bases left in between. As DNA, the CDR3 is TGTGCCAGCAGCGTAGGGGGGGCCGTGAACACTGAAGCTTTCTTT. Protein sequence: CASSVGGAVNTEAFF. The full variable domain, in which reference TRBV9 and TRBJ1-1 provide the parts outside the CDR3, is DSGVTQTPKHLITATGQRVTLRCSPRSGDLSVYWYQQSLDQGLQFLIQYYNGEERAKGNILERFSAQQFPDLHSELNLSSLELGDSALYFCASSVGGAVNTEAFFGQGTRLTVV.

In its sample, this clonotype was seen a few times. This sequence joins TRBV6-1 and TRBJ2-3, with D tentatively TRBD2 (7 bases). The CDR3 has 13 amino acids. Trimming shortened V by 7 bases and J by 4 bases, and 12 bases separated the two germline ends. Germline V gene sequence: CDR1 MNHNS, CDR2 SASEGT. The CDR3 sequence: CASIGGGSDTQYF. The CDR3 coding sequence is TGTGCCAGCATAGGGGGGGGCTCAGATACGCAGTATTTT.

There are a few counts of this clonotype. The chain carries TRBV5-1 and TRBJ2-3; a weak D match, TRBD1 (5 bases). CDR1 is SGHRS, CDR2 YFSETQ, per germline. V was clipped by 2 bases and J by 4 bases, with 17 bases between them. There are 16 residues in the CDR3. CDR3 bases: TGCGCCAGCAGCTTATCAGGGTCCCAAAGGGCAGATACGCAGTATTTT. It is translated as CASSLSGSQRADTQYF.

The table lists this clonotype with a few counts. The rearrangement links TRBV30 to TRBJ2-1, with TRBD2 identical over 14 bases. The V and J ends lost 0 bases and 9 bases, in that order; junction bases with no gene match: 10. The CDR3 totals 17 residues. The germline V gene encodes CDR1 GTSNPN and CDR2 SVGIG (reference sequence). For the CDR3, the DNA is TGTGCCTGGAGTGTACCGCCGAGACTAGCGGGAGGGGTTGAGCAGTTCTTC. Encoded protein: CAWSVPPRLAGGVEQFF.